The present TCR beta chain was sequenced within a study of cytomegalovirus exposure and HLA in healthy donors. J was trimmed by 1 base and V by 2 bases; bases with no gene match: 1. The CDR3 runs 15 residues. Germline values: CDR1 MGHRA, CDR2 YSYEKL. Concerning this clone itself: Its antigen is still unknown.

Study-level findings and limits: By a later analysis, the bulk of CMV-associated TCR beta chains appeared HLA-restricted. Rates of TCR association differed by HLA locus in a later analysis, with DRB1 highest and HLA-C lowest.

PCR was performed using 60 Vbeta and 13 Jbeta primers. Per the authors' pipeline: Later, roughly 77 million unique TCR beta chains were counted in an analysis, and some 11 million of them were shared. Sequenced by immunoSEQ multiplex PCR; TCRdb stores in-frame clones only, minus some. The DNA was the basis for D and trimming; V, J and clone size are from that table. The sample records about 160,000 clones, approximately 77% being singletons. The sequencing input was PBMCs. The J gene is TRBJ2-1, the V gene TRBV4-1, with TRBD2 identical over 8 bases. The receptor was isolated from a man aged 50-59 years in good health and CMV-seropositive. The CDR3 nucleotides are TGCGCCAGCAGCCAAACGGGGGGGTCCTACAATGAGCAGTTCTTC. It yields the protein CASSQTGGSYNEQFF.